A single sample gave rise to the 23 T cell receptor beta chains below, sequenced in a study of T cells in localized non-small cell lung cancer. Method: immunoSEQ multiplex PCR; TCRdb's copy keeps in-frame clones and lacks some. Of 70,000 to 100,000 clones in the sample, 80% are singletons; the top ten hold 9.5%. This sample comprised peripheral blood, obtained before any cancer treatment. These receptor sequences come from a female donor older than 55 with stage I lung adenocarcinoma.

The CDR3 DNA reads as TGTGCCAGCAGCTCCAAACAGGGTTCGTATTCCGGGGAGCTGTTTTTT. It is translated as CASSSKQGSYSGELFF. The chain joins TRBV5-4 to TRBJ2-2; tentative D call: TRBD1 (6 bases). The V and J ends lost 3 bases and 6 bases respectively, with 18 bases between them. The CDR3 contains 16 residues. Looked up from germline, CDR1 is SGHNT and CDR2 is YYREEE (reference sequence). Full variable domain (missing parts from reference TRBV5-4 and TRBJ2-2): ETGVTQSPTHLIKTRGQQVTLRCSSQSGHNTVSWYQQALGQGPQFIFQYYREEENGRGNFPPRFSGLQFPNYSSELNVNALELDDSALYLCASSSKQGSYSGELFFGEGSRLTVL.

This clone was recorded once. DNA for the CDR3: TGTGCCAGCAGTTCCGGGACAGGGAGGTACGAGCAGTACTTC. This codes for CASSSGTGRYEQYF. This rearrangement joins TRBV27 to TRBJ2-7; 9 nucleotides match TRBD1. The CDR3 loop spans 14 amino acids. Germline V gene sequence: CDR1 MNHEY, CDR2 SMNVEV (reference sequence). Trimming took 4 bases from V and 4 from J; bases not matched to a gene: 5.

The chain combines TRBV5-1 with TRBJ2-1, with 7 bases matching TRBD2. The V gene's germline CDR1 is SGHRS and CDR2 YFSETQ. The CDR3 covers 15 residues. V was pared by 4 bases and J by 7 bases, with 11 bases of the junction left unmatched. The CDR3 DNA reads as TGCGCCAGCAGCACGACCGGGAAAGCGGGAAATGAGCAGTTCTTC. Translation: CASSTTGKAGNEQFF. Combining the CDR3 with reference TRBV5-1 and TRBJ2-1 gives the whole variable domain KAGVTQTPRYLIKTRGQQVTLSCSPISGHRSVSWYQQTPGQGLQFLFEYFSETQRNKGNFPGRFSGRQFSNSRSEMNVSTLELGDSALYLCASSTTGKAGNEQFFGPGTRLTVL.

This chain uses TRBV7-8 with TRBJ2-5; D call uncertain. This CDR3 spans 14 amino acids. Looked up from germline, CDR1 is SGHVS and CDR2 is FQNEAQ. Trimming took 1 base from V and 2 from J, leaving 8 bases between them. The DNA for the CDR3 is TGTGCCAGCAGCTTAGGATGGGTGCAAGAGACCCAGTACTTC. Its translation is CASSLGWVQETQYF.

As to this clone: Within the sample, other DNA sequences also encode this same CDR3. The V gene is TRBV6-1, the J gene TRBJ1-3; no clear D. The V gene lost 3 bases and the J gene lost 4 bases, with 4 bases spanning the gap. Germline V lookup: CDR1 MNHNS, CDR2 SASEGT. CDR3 size: 12 residues. The CDR3 DNA reads as TGTGCCAGCAGTGACAGGGGAAACACCATATATTTT. Translating it yields CASSDRGNTIYF.

The J gene is TRBJ2-1, the V gene TRBV4-3; 10 nucleotides agree with TRBD2. This CDR3 region has 16 residues. Per the germline V gene, CDR1 is LGHNA and CDR2 is YSLEER. V lost 1 base and J lost 6; bases outside the gene matches: 6. Written as DNA, the CDR3 is TGCGCCAGCAGCCAAGGCCTAGCGGGAGTATTCAATGAGCAGTTCTTC. Its protein is CASSQGLAGVFNEQFF.

The chain has TRBV15 and TRBJ1-2; 7 nucleotides line up with TRBD1. Trimming removed 1 base from V and 4 bases from J; junction bases left unmatched: 6. CDR3 length: 15 residues. The germline gives CDR1 LNHNV, CDR2 YYDKDF (reference sequence). The CDR3 bases are TGTGCCACCAGCAGAGGGACAGGAGCCGGCTATGGCTACACCTTC. Residues: CATSRGTGAGYGYTF.

This clone was observed a single time. CDR3 region: CASSELAGASREQYF. The CDR3, as DNA: TGTGCCAGCAGCGAACTAGCGGGGGCTTCTCGGGAGCAGTACTTC. V and J are TRBV7-2 and TRBJ2-7; 11 positions agree with TRBD2. The CDR3 sequence is 15 residues long. The V gene's germline CDR1 is SGHTA and CDR2 FQGNSA. V trimming: 5 bases; J trimming: 7 bases; junction bases outside the gene matches: 10.

This clone has only one observation. The genes are TRBV4-3 and TRBJ2-3, with D perhaps TRBD2 (6 bases). CDR3 length: 15 amino acids. Germline lookup yields CDR1 LGHNA and CDR2 YSLEER. Trimming stripped 3 bases from V and 2 bases from J, with 12 bases between. The chain's CDR3 is CASSHRLDSTDTQYF. The CDR3, as DNA: TGCGCCAGCAGCCATAGACTAGACTCCACAGATACGCAGTATTTT.

This rearrangement joins TRBV19 to TRBJ2-5; D might be TRBD1 (6 bases). The CDR3 has 13 amino acids. Germline loops: CDR1 LNHDA, CDR2 SQIVND (reference sequence). Deletions cut 5 bases from V and 7 bases from J, with 14 bases between. The CDR3 region has the DNA TGTGCCAGTAGTGGGGGCGGGCTAGGGACCCAGTACTTC. Amino acids: CASSGGGLGTQYF.

The rearrangement joins TRBV10-3 to TRBJ2-7, with 10 bases lining up with TRBD2. Looked up from germline, CDR1 is ENHRY and CDR2 is SYGVKD. Germline trimming cut 9 bases from V and 2 bases from J; bases unmatched to any gene: 7. CDR3 length: 14 residues. The CDR3 region has the DNA TGTGCCATGGGCCCTAGCGGGAGAACCTACGAGCAGTACTTC. This codes for CAMGPSGRTYEQYF.

The gene calls are TRBV11-1 and TRBJ1-5; D gene unclear. Trimming took off 2 bases at V and 6 bases at J, with 8 bases between the two ends. The CDR3 runs to 13 residues. Germline V gene lookup returns CDR1 SGHAT and CDR2 FQDESV (reference sequence). The CDR3 here is CASSLTRGQPQHF. CDR3 sequence (DNA): TGTGCCAGCAGCTTAACGCGAGGTCAGCCCCAGCATTTT.

The V and J genes are TRBV5-4 and TRBJ2-3; D may be TRBD1 or TRBD2 (5 bases each). Germline values: CDR1 SGHNT, CDR2 YYREEE (reference sequence). The germline V and J ends were trimmed by 3 bases and 3 bases, with 11 bases remaining between them. The CDR3 totals 14 residues. The CDR3 region has the DNA TGTGCCAGCAGCTCGGGGCCCCATACAGATACGCAGTATTTT. As protein: CASSSGPHTDTQYF.

The V call is TRBV10-3, the J call TRBJ2-7, with D tentatively TRBD2 (5 bases). V gave up 6 bases and J gave up 1 base, with 10 bases separating them. The CDR3 is 13 amino acids. From germline, CDR1 is ENHRY and CDR2 SYGVKD. CDR3 protein: CAISLEGSYEQYF. CDR3 nucleotides: TGTGCCATCAGCCTCGAGGGATCCTACGAGCAGTACTTC.

V gene TRBV29-1 combines with J gene TRBJ2-4; D remains unclear. The V end was cut by 0 bases, the J end by 12 bases, with 12 bases between. Looked up from germline, CDR1 is SQVTM and CDR2 is ANQGSEA. This CDR3 has 12 amino acids. CDR3 sequence reads: CSVEDYSSAQYF. The CDR3 DNA reads as TGCAGCGTTGAAGATTATAGTTCCGCTCAGTACTTC.

The chain carries TRBV6-5 and TRBJ1-6, with D possibly being TRBD1 (5 bases). Germline V gene data show CDR1 as MNHEY and CDR2 as SVGAGI. V was shortened by 4 bases and J by 6 bases, with 7 bases between the two germline ends. The CDR3 length is 13 residues. CDR3 sequence (DNA): TGTGCCAGCAGTTGGGACGGTAATTCACCCCTCCACTTT. As protein: CASSWDGNSPLHF.

This clone has only a few counts. The V and J genes are TRBV2 and TRBJ2-2; the match to TRBD1 covers 11 bases. Germline V lookup: CDR1 SNHLY, CDR2 FYNNEI. CDR3 length: 16 residues. Trimming took 3 bases from V and 1 from J; bases not matched to a gene: 1. The CDR3, as DNA: TGTGCCAGCAGTGAGGGACAGGGGGTGAACACCGGGGAGCTGTTTTTT. It yields the protein CASSEGQGVNTGELFF.

This chain uses TRBV4-3 with TRBJ1-5, with 7 bases aligning to TRBD1. CDR1 and CDR2 (germline): LGHNA, YSLEER. The CDR3 totals 17 residues. Germline trimming cut 0 bases from V and 2 bases from J; bases unmatched to any gene: 7. CDR3 region: CASSQEVIGTGNQPQHF. The CDR3 DNA is TGCGCCAGCAGCCAAGAAGTTATTGGGACAGGCAATCAGCCCCAGCATTTT.

The chain has TRBV13 and TRBJ2-4; the D is unclear. V was cut by 5 bases and J by 8 bases, with 16 bases left in between. CDR1 is PRHDT, CDR2 FYEKMQ, per germline (reference sequence). This CDR3 is built from 14 residues. The CDR3 sequence is CASSRLTKKDIQYF. The CDR3 coding sequence is TGTGCCAGCAGCCGTCTTACTAAGAAGGACATTCAGTACTTC.

This clone showed up just once. The V gene is TRBV6-1, the J gene TRBJ2-7; 8 positions agree with TRBD2. CDR1 and CDR2 from the germline V gene are MNHNS and SASEGT. V shed 6 bases, J shed 1 base, and the junction held 5 bases outside the gene matches. The CDR3 has 14 residues. The CDR3 reads CASRRAGGSYEQYF. The CDR3 region has the DNA TGTGCCAGCAGGCGGGCGGGAGGATCCTACGAGCAGTACTTC.

The rearrangement links TRBV11-2 to TRBJ1-1; D call uncertain. The CDR3 has 14 amino acids. V shed 1 base and J shed 0 bases, with 6 bases lying between them. Germline values: CDR1 SGHAT, CDR2 FQNNGV. CDR3 region: CASSLVTMNTEAFF. The DNA for the CDR3 is TGTGCCAGCAGCTTAGTTACTATGAACACTGAAGCTTTCTTT.

This rearrangement joins TRBV15 to TRBJ2-1; D is unclear. Germline values: CDR1 LNHNV, CDR2 YYDKDF (reference sequence). V was shortened by 3 bases and J by 0 bases, with 9 bases between the two germline ends. The CDR3 is 15 residues long. In DNA form, the CDR3 reads TGTGCCACCAGCAGGGACCTAAGCTCCTACAATGAGCAGTTCTTC. It is translated as CATSRDLSSYNEQFF.

This clone was observed a single time. V usage is TRBV14 and J usage is TRBJ1-1; D is unresolved. This CDR3 spans 11 amino acids. V dropped 3 bases and J dropped 1 base, with 0 bases sitting between them. Germline assignment: CDR1 SGHDN and CDR2 FVKESK. The CDR3, as DNA: TGTGCCAGCAGCCAGAACACTGAAGCTTTCTTT. It codes for CASSQNTEAFF.